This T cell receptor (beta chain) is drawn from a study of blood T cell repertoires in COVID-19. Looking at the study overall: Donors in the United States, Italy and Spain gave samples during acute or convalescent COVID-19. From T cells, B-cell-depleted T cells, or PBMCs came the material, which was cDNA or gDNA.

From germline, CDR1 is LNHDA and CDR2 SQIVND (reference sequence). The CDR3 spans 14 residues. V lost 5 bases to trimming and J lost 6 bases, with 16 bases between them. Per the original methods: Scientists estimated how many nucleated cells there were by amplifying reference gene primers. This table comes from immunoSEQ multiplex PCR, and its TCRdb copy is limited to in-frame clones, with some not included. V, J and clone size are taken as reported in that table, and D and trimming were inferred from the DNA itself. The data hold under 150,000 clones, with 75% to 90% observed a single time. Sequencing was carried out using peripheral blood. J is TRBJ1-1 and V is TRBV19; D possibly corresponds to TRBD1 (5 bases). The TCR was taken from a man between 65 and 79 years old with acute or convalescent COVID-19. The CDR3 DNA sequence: TGTGCCAGTAGTGAGGGGACTCTTACTGCTGAAGCTTTCTTT. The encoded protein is CASSEGTLTAEAFF.